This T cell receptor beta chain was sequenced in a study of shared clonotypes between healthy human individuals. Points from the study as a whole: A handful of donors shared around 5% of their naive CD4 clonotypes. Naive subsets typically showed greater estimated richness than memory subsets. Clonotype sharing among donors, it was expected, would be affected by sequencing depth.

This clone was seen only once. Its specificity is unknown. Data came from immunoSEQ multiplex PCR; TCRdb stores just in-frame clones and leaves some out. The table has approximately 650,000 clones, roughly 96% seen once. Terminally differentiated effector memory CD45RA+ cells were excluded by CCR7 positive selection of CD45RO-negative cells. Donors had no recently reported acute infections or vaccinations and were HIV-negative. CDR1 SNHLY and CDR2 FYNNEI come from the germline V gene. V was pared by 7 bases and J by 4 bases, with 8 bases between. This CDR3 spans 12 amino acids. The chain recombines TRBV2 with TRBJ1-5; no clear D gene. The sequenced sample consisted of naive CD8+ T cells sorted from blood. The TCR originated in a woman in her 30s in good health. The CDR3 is CASTLNNQPQHF. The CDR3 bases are TGTGCCAGCACTTTAAATAATCAGCCCCAGCATTTT.